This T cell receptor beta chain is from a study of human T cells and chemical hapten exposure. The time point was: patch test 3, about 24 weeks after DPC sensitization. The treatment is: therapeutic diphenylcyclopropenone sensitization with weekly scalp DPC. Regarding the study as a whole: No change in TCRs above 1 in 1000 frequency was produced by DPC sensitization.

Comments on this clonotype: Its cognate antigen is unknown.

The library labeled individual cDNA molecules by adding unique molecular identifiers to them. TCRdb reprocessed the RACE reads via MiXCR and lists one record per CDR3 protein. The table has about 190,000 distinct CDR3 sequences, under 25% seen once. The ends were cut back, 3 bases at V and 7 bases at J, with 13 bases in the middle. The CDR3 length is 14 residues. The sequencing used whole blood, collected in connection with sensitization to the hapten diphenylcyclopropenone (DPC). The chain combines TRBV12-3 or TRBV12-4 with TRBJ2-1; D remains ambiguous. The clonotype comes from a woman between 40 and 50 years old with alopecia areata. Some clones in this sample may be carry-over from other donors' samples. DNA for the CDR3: TGTGCCAGCAGTTTCTCCAGGAGTGGGAATGAGCAGTTCTTC. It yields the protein CASSFSRSGNEQFF.